The sequence of this T cell receptor beta chain was determined in a study of cytomegalovirus exposure and HLA in healthy donors. Comments on this clone: Its matching antigen is unknown.

Findings and limits, study-wide: Some public TCRs appeared in many individuals, while most sequences were rare. Accounts indicate the classifier identified cytomegalovirus status with strong specificity and sensitivity. According to the study, around 180 TCR beta chains were cytomegalovirus-associated.

The PCR used 60 Vbeta and 13 Jbeta primers. Measured with immunoSEQ multiplex PCR; TCRdb has only the in-frame clones, and not every one. Its table lists some 200,000 clones. Germline values: CDR1 SGHDT, CDR2 YYEEEE. The V segment lost 7 bases and the J segment 6 bases; nucleotides outside the gene matches: 17. The CDR3 is made up of 17 amino acids. This receptor was taken from a woman aged 18-35 years in good health and CMV-seropositive. Sequenced sample: PBMCs. V usage is TRBV5-6 and J usage is TRBJ2-3; 10 positions agree with TRBD1. The DNA of the CDR3 is TGTGCCAGCCCCTTGGAGGGGGACAGGGGATTTTTGGATACGCAGTATTTT. Encoded protein: CASPLEGDRGFLDTQYF. Full variable domain (rest looked up from reference TRBV5-6 and TRBJ2-3): DAGVTQSPTHLIKTRGQQVTLRCSPKSGHDTVSWYQQALGQGPQFIFQYYEEEERQRGNFPDRFSGHQFPNYSSELNVNALLLGDSALYLCASPLEGDRGFLDTQYFGPGTRLTVL.